A selection of T cell receptor beta chains follows, all from one sample in a study of control samples from healthy donors and cancer patients. Repertoires were generated with immunoSEQ multiplex PCR, while TCRdb's copy carries only in-frame clones and drops some. The repertoire holds 100,000 to 150,000 clones, approximately 90% seen once, with roughly 8.7% in the top ten. The sample consisted of blood. Receptors were obtained from a man between 18 and 35 years old in good health. CDR3s include the opening cysteine and the closing phenylalanine or tryptophan. Fields, in order: D gene, clone size, J gene, V gene, CDR3 DNA, CDR3 protein. The D gene is left open where the match is weak. Clone size is stated in some rows and not others, as once, few, many or a class when expanded.

TRBD1	.	TRBJ2-1	TRBV2	TGTGCCAGCAGGCGGGACAGGGGATACAATGAGCAGTTCTTC	CASRRDRGYNEQFF
.	.	TRBJ2-5	TRBV4-2	TGTGCCAGCAGCCAAGCCCAAGGGGTGCAAGAGACCCAGTACTTC	CASSQAQGVQETQYF
.	.	TRBJ2-5	TRBV7-6	TGTGCCAGCAGCTTAGTAGCGACGGAGACCCAGTACTTC	CASSLVATETQYF
.	.	TRBJ2-5	TRBV12-5	TGTGCTAGTGGTTTGGCCGTATCAGGGGTACAAGAGACCCAGTACTTC	CASGLAVSGVQETQYF
TRBD2	once	TRBJ2-3	TRBV25-1	TGTGCCAGCAGTTACCGGGGGGGCGGCACAGATACGCAGTATTTT	CASSYRGGGTDTQYF
.	.	TRBJ2-5	TRBV12-3/TRBV12-4	TGTGCCAGCAGCCCCCGCCGTTGGGAGACCCAGTACTTC	CASSPRRWETQYF
TRBD2	.	TRBJ2-3	TRBV19	TGTGCCAGTAGTCCTACTAGCGGGGGAGGGTGGCCGACAGATACGCAGTATTTT	CASSPTSGGGWPTDTQYF
TRBD1	.	TRBJ1-2	TRBV29-1	TGCAGCGTTGATGCCGTAGGGGACAGGGCGTACTATGGCTACACCTTC	CSVDAVGDRAYYGYTF
TRBD1	.	TRBJ2-1	TRBV9	TGTGCCAGCAGCAAGCCCACAGGGGGCTCCGGCAATGAGCAGTTCTTC	CASSKPTGGSGNEQFF
.	.	TRBJ1-1	TRBV19	TGTGCCAGTAGTATAAGCATGAACACTGAAGCTTTCTTT	CASSISMNTEAFF
.	.	TRBJ1-1	TRBV6-5	TGTGCCAGCACCCTGCGCGGGGGTTTGAACACTGAAGCTTTCTTT	CASTLRGGLNTEAFF
TRBD2	.	TRBJ2-3	TRBV6-5	TGTGCCAGCAGTTACCACACTAGCGGGGGCACAGATACGCAGTATTTT	CASSYHTSGGTDTQYF
.	.	TRBJ2-3	TRBV12-5	TGTGCTAGTGGTTTGATCCCTGCCACGGATACGCAGTATTTT	CASGLIPATDTQYF
.	few	TRBJ1-5	TRBV18	TGTGCCAGCTCACCAGTGAGCGGCGAGCGTCAGCCCCAGCATTTT	CASSPVSGERQPQHF
.	.	TRBJ1-5	TRBV11-3	TGTGCCAGCAGCTTTCCAGACGGAGGCAATCAGCCCCAGCATTTT	CASSFPDGGNQPQHF
.	.	TRBJ2-2	TRBV5-1	TGCGCCAGCAGCTTGAAGACGGATAACACCGGGGAGCTGTTTTTT	CASSLKTDNTGELFF
.	.	TRBJ1-6	TRBV7-2	TGTGCCAGCAGCCCCCTCCCTGACAGGTTGAGTGGTTATTCACCCCTCCACTTT	CASSPLPDRLSGYSPLHF
.	.	TRBJ2-5	TRBV5-5	TGTGCCAGCAGCTTCGCCTGGGGGCTACAAGAGACCCAGTACTTC	CASSFAWGLQETQYF
TRBD1	.	TRBJ2-5	TRBV29-1	TGCAGCGCTGAACGACAGGGTTTCGAGAGTTTTGGGACCCAGTACTTC	CSAERQGFESFGTQYF
TRBD1	.	TRBJ1-1	TRBV7-9	TGTGCCAGCAGCTTAGGGTCGACAGGGAAAGACACTGAAGCTTTCTTT	CASSLGSTGKDTEAFF
.	few	TRBJ1-2	TRBV9	TGTGCCAGCAGCCATGAGCTATATGGCTACACCTTC	CASSHELYGYTF